Given below is one TCR beta chain in context. It lacks a known antigen. No base qualities exist here, and no much larger clone lies one base off it. The sample originates from a study of Ad26.COV2.S vaccination and SARS-CoV-2 variants (dated by TCRdb to the early 2020s). Regarding the research as a whole: Donors in the vaccine arm were drawn from COV1001, a multicentre, randomized, double-blind, placebo-controlled phase I-IIa trial testing Ad26.COV2.S in healthy adults. Ad26.COV2.S was given intramuscularly at 5x10^10 or 1x10^11 viral particles, as a single shot or as two shots 56 days apart. The specificity and breadth of SARS-CoV-2-reactive T cell receptors after Ad26.COV2.S vaccination were assessed by TCRbeta repertoire sequencing. The TCR-sequenced set comprised around 30 samples: around 20 Ad26.COV2.S vaccine recipients, 5 placebo recipients and 8 SARS-CoV-2 convalescent individuals. Trial participants were randomized into five groups of five: low-dose or high-dose Ad26.COV2.S given once or twice, or placebo on both occasions. Blinding of investigators to trial group allocation was maintained during experiments and outcome assessment. General findings and caveats noted by the study authors: Substantial breadth of spike-specific CD8+ and CD4+ T cell responses was reported after vaccination. The study was not powered for comparison of responses between vaccine doses or regimens. Higher spike-specific TCR breadth was observed in Ad26.COV2.S recipients than in placebo recipients (P = 0.0014). Vaccine and placebo recipients had similar non-spike TCR breadth, a finding consistent with the vaccine containing only spike. The authors noted that total T cell responses may have been underestimated by the TCR breadth and depth analyses.

The label giving this sample's treatment or condition can be read as: around 19 received Ad26.COV2.S at low or high dose, single or two shots; about five received placebo; per-sample allocation not given. For vaccine and placebo recipients, the sequenced repertoires came from samples collected on day 63 after the first injection. Between 29 July and 7 August 2020, Cohort 1b enrolled fewer than 30 adults aged 18-55 years at one site in Boston, USA. Ad26.COV2.S consisted of a replication-incompetent adenovirus type 26 vector by which a prefusion-stabilized SARS-CoV-2 spike protein from the original Wuhan strain was expressed. The germline V gene yields SGHTA for CDR1 and FQGNSA for CDR2. The CDR3, from cysteine to phenylalanine, totals 13 residues. The CDR3 DNA has 39 bases and is translated from base 1. At the junction V is shortened by 5 bases and J by 0 bases, with 7 bases in between. TCRbeta CDR3 regions were sequenced with the immunoSEQ Assay. After extraction, genomic DNA underwent amplification by bias-controlled multiplex PCR, followed by high-throughput sequencing. The paper's processing steps were these. Collapsing and filtering of sequences were performed to quantify the absolute abundance of each unique TCRbeta CDR3 region. T cell fraction was estimated by normalization of TCRbeta template counts to usable DNA, with usable DNA being measured through amplification of reference genes present in all nucleated cells. Repertoire TCRs were annotated as SARS-CoV-2-specific by exact matching of V gene, CDR3 amino acid sequence and J gene to a known reactive TCR set. The reference SARS-CoV-2 TCR set came from MIRA and was filtered for enrichment in COVID-19-positive ImmuneCODE repertoires, removing public or cross-reactive TCRs. Using the MIRA antigens, annotated TCRs were further analysed by specific ORF or by position within an ORF. Depth was the summed frequency of annotated unique rearrangements, while breadth was defined as annotated unique rearrangements over total unique productive rearrangements. Two-sided Wilcoxon rank-sum tests were used to compare TCR breadth between groups. TCRdb re-hosts the immuneACCESS table, in-frame sequences only. Its copies lack some clones; in the studies checked, an unresolved V gene accounts for under half of them, and the cause for the rest is not known. Clone size and V and J calls were adopted from that table, with D and trimming inferred from the DNA. Present in this sample are hundreds of thousands of clones, about 88% of which were seen just once. 6.4% of the sample lies in the top ten.

The receptor comes from a person aged 18-65 years who received the Ad26.COV2.S COVID-19 vaccine or a placebo. The sequenced sample was peripheral blood, obtained in a trial of Ad26.COV2.S vaccine versus placebo. The sequence is built from TRBV7-2 and TRBJ2-5, with no D gene named confidently. This receptor carries the CDR3 CASSIKYQETQYF. In nucleotide form, the sequence is TGTGCCAGCAGCATAAAATACCAAGAGACCCAGTACTTC.